A selection of T cell receptor beta chains follows, all from one sample in a study of blood T cell repertoires in COVID-19. Using immunoSEQ multiplex PCR, the repertoire was profiled, and TCRdb retains in-frame clones only, with some absent. The sample shows approximately 350,000 clones, around four fifths of them seen only once. The sequenced sample was peripheral blood. These receptors were collected from a man aged 25-45 years with active or convalescent COVID-19. CDR3s include the opening cysteine and the closing phenylalanine or tryptophan. The order of the fields is CDR3 DNA, CDR3 protein, D gene, V gene, J gene, clone size. A D gene is named only where the DNA matches it firmly. The size entry is marked missing in some rows and otherwise reads once, few, many or a size class.

TGTGCCAGCAGTGAAGACAGGGCTCGAAACACCATATATTTT,CASSEDRARNTIYF,.,TRBV6-1,TRBJ1-3,.
TGTGCCAGCAGCAAAGAGGACAGGGGCGTTAATCAGCCCCAGCATTTT,CASSKEDRGVNQPQHF,.,TRBV21-1,TRBJ1-5,.
TGCGGCGGAGCGGGAGGGCCTAAAGTGAAGTTCGCCGGGGAGCTGTTTTTT,CGGAGGPKVKFAGELFF,TRBD2,TRBV29-1,TRBJ2-2,few
TGTGCCACCAGTAAGGGGACTAGCCTCCAAGATACGCAGTATTTT,CATSKGTSLQDTQYF,TRBD2,TRBV15,TRBJ2-3,.
TGCGCCAGCAGCCGGTCGACAGGGACCTTCTCTGGAAACACCATATATTTT,CASSRSTGTFSGNTIYF,TRBD1,TRBV4-3,TRBJ1-3,.
TGTGCCAGCAGGAGGGGAGGTCCAAATCAGCCCCAGCATTTT,CASRRGGPNQPQHF,.,TRBV6-5,TRBJ1-5,.
TGTGCCACCAGTGATCTAGCGGACGAGCCCCCAGATACGCAGTATTTT,CATSDLADEPPDTQYF,TRBD2,TRBV24-1,TRBJ2-3,.
TGCGCCAGCAGCTTGGTCCTAGCGGAGGATACGCAGTATTTT,CASSLVLAEDTQYF,TRBD2,TRBV5-1,TRBJ2-3,.
TGTGCCACCGGAGGGGCGGGAGGAATGAACGAGCAGTACTTC,CATGGAGGMNEQYF,TRBD2,TRBV6-5,TRBJ2-7,.
TGTGCCAGCAGCCCCCGACAGCCCTCTGGGGCCAACGTCCTGACTTTC,CASSPRQPSGANVLTF,.,TRBV2,TRBJ2-6,.
TGTGCCAGCAGTTTTTGGTCGGGCGAGCAGTACTTC,CASSFWSGEQYF,.,TRBV27,TRBJ2-7,.
TGTGCCAGCAGTGATTATGGGGCGCGTGGAAACACCATATATTTT,CASSDYGARGNTIYF,.,TRBV6-1,TRBJ1-3,.
TGTGCCAGTAGTATAGAAGGGGGTACGATATACGAGCAGTACTTC,CASSIEGGTIYEQYF,.,TRBV19,TRBJ2-7,.
TGTGCCAGCAGCGACGGGCTAGCGGGAGGAGATACGCAGTATTTT,CASSDGLAGGDTQYF,TRBD2,TRBV7-2,TRBJ2-3,.
TGCGCCAGCAGCCAGGGGAGTGGAGGGACCTATGGCTACACCTTC,CASSQGSGGTYGYTF,.,TRBV4-3,TRBJ1-2,.
TGTGCCAGCAGCCCACGGGATGGAGGGGCTTACGAGCAGTACTTC,CASSPRDGGAYEQYF,.,TRBV7-2,TRBJ2-7,.
TGCGCCAGCAGCCAACCCAGCGGGGGGCAGTTCTTC,CASSQPSGGQFF,TRBD2,TRBV4-1,TRBJ2-1,.
TGTGCCAGCAGCGTATCAAGCCGGGGAGATGGGAATTCACCCCTCCACTTT,CASSVSSRGDGNSPLHF,.,TRBV9,TRBJ1-6,.
TGTGCCAGCAGCTTAGAAGGGGCCAGGTACGAGCAGTACTTC,CASSLEGARYEQYF,.,TRBV11-3,TRBJ2-7,many